Reported below is one T cell receptor (beta chain). Its antigen is currently unknown. These data are taken from a study of Ad26.COV2.S vaccination and SARS-CoV-2 variants. Study context: Participant was drawn from the COV1001 Ad26.COV2.S trial arm.

CDR1 SEHNR and CDR2 FQNEAQ come from the germline V gene (reference sequence). This CDR3 region has 15 residues. Germline trimming cut 5 bases from V and 3 bases from J; bases unmatched to any gene: 6. Sequencing was performed with immunoSEQ multiplex PCR; in TCRdb, only in-frame clones are kept and a portion is missing. This table has fewer than 300,000 clones, roughly 86% appearing once. Findings and caveats of the study: Non-spike TCR breadth did not differ much between vaccine and placebo recipients.

The treatment here: approximately 18 received Ad26.COV2.S at low or high dose, single or two shots; several received placebo; per-sample allocation not given. Samples analyzed were those drawn on day 63 after the first vaccine or placebo injection. An Ad26 vector expressing Wuhan-strain SARS-CoV-2 spike constituted the vaccine. V gene TRBV7-9 combines with J gene TRBJ1-3, with 8 bases matching TRBD1. The receptor comes from a person between 18 and 65 years old who received the Ad26.COV2.S COVID-19 vaccine or a placebo. The sample in question was peripheral blood, obtained in a trial of Ad26.COV2.S vaccine versus placebo. The CDR3 loop reads CASSPQGAGGNTIYF. CDR3 nucleotides: TGTGCCAGCAGCCCGCAGGGGGCTGGTGGAAACACCATATATTTT.